The 21 T cell receptor beta chains given below trace back to one sample, sequenced in a study of post-analysis software for immune sequencing data. Study-wide points: Patients used roughly five TRBV segments, including TRBV5-6, TRBV5-1 and TRBV20-1, more often than controls.

Unique molecular identifiers featured in each of the TCR beta cDNA libraries. Each CDR3 protein is one row after TCRdb ran MiXCR on the PCR reads. The table lists 380,000 or so distinct CDR3 sequences, roughly 38% of them singletons, with roughly 13% in the top ten. No antigens are known for them. Sequenced sample: blood. Receptors originate from a girl aged 5-17 years with multiple sclerosis.

J is TRBJ1-2 and V is TRBV10-3; D not resolved. The CDR3 extends over 15 amino acids. CDR1 and CDR2 (germline): ENHRY, SYGVKD. Deletions cut 0 bases from V and 0 bases from J, with 8 bases between. The CDR3 nucleotides are TGTGCCATCAGTGAGTCGCCGGTAGCTAACTATGGCTACACCTTC. Its translation: CAISESPVANYGYTF.

This sequence joins TRBV29-1 and TRBJ1-2; D is undetermined. This CDR3 comprises 12 residues. Germline loops: CDR1 SQVTM, CDR2 ANQGSEA. Trimming took off 0 bases at V and 5 bases at J, with 7 bases between the two ends. The CDR3 region has the DNA TGCAGCGTTGAAGACGGGAGTTATGGCTACACCTTC. Protein sequence: CSVEDGSYGYTF.

CDR3: CASAGTAFTDTQYF. As DNA, the CDR3 is TGTGCCAGCGCCGGGACAGCCTTCACAGATACGCAGTATTTT. This chain connects TRBV6-2 or TRBV6-3 to TRBJ2-3, with 7 bases lining up with TRBD1. This CDR3 has 14 residues. Germline assignment: CDR1 MNHEY and CDR2 SVGEGT. V shed 8 bases and J 2 bases; nucleotides not matched to a gene: 7.

This chain uses TRBV20-1 with TRBJ1-5; 7 bases align to TRBD1. The CDR3 loop spans 13 amino acids. The V and J ends lost 6 bases and 2 bases, in that order; junction bases with no gene match: 4. CDR1 is DFQATT and CDR2 is SNEGSKA in the germline V gene (reference sequence). The CDR3 DNA reads as TGCAGTGCATACGGACAGGGCAATCAGCCCCAGCATTTT. Protein product: CSAYGQGNQPQHF.

The rearrangement joins TRBV21-1 to TRBJ1-4; whether TRBD1, the table's D call, matches the DNA was not checked. TRBV21-1 is an annotated pseudogene. The CDR3 runs 15 residues. CDR3 DNA: TGTGCCAGCATCCCTAAAAACAGGGCTAATGAAAAACTGTTTTTT. Protein: CASIPKNRANEKLFF.

This clonotype was counted a few times. The CDR3 region is CASSQVGTGVPYEQYF. The CDR3, as DNA: TGTGCCAGCAGCCAAGTAGGGACAGGGGTTCCCTACGAGCAGTACTTC. The chain employs TRBV3-1 and TRBJ2-7; 10 nucleotides agree with TRBD1. Germline CDR1 is LGHDT and CDR2 is YNNKEL (reference sequence). The CDR3 is 16 residues long. The trim removed 1 base at V and 2 bases at J, leaving 5 bases unmatched.

This clonotype has only one observation. This chain joins TRBV15 and TRBJ1-2; 8 bases fit TRBD1. Germline V CDR1 and CDR2: LNHNV, YYDKDF (reference sequence). Germline trimming cut 0 bases from V and 7 bases from J; bases unmatched to any gene: 10. The CDR3 is 16 residues long. CDR3 sequence: CATSRERGTGEGGYTF. The CDR3 nucleotides are TGTGCCACCAGCAGAGAGCGTGGGACAGGTGAAGGTGGCTACACCTTC.

Written as DNA, the CDR3 is TGCAGTGCTAGAGATCAAAGCTCTGGGGCCAACGTCCTGACTTTC. It encodes CSARDQSSGANVLTF. The chain uses TRBV20-1 and TRBJ2-6; D is ambiguous. Germline V gene data show CDR1 as DFQATT and CDR2 as SNEGSKA (reference sequence). The ends were cut back, 0 bases at V and 0 bases at J, with 6 bases in the middle. There are 15 residues in the CDR3.

The V gene is TRBV14, the J gene TRBJ2-7; D may correspond to TRBD1 or TRBD2 (6 bases each). The CDR3 spans 15 residues. The germline V gene encodes CDR1 SGHDN and CDR2 FVKESK. Trimming took off 4 bases at V and 1 base at J, with 14 bases between the two ends. CDR3 bases: TGTGCCAGCAGCCGGGTTGGGGGGCAATCCTACGAGCAGTACTTC. Amino acid sequence: CASSRVGGQSYEQYF.

Only one count was recorded for this clonotype. Germline is not matched at one junction end, which may reflect a read error. The rearrangement links TRBV7-9 to TRBJ2-5; TRBD2 aligns across 15 bases. CDR3 size: 16 residues. Germline V lookup: CDR1 SEHNR, CDR2 FQNEAQ (reference sequence). CDR3 in amino acids: CTSSFGLAGGRETQYF. The CDR3, as DNA: TGTACCAGCAGCTTCGGACTAGCGGGGGGGCGAGAGACCCAGTACTTC.

In this sample, this clonotype turned up many times. The chain joins TRBV25-1 to TRBJ2-1, with D hard to call. This CDR3 region has 10 residues. V dropped 6 bases and J dropped 5 bases, with 2 bases sitting between them. Germline V gene data show CDR1 as MGHDK and CDR2 as SYGVNS. This chain's CDR3 is CASSNNEQFF. CDR3 in DNA: TGTGCCAGCAGCAACAATGAGCAGTTCTTC.

In its sample, this clonotype was seen a few times. The V and J genes are TRBV9 and TRBJ2-7, with 9 bases fitting TRBD2. Germline CDR1 reads SGDLS; CDR2 reads YYNGEE. The CDR3 runs to 15 residues. Unmatched junction bases numbered 4, after V lost 3 bases and J lost 0 bases. The CDR3 region is CASSETSGSSYEQYF. The CDR3 DNA reads TGTGCCAGCAGCGAGACTAGCGGTAGCTCCTACGAGCAGTACTTC.

The chain has TRBV15 and TRBJ1-1, with D perhaps TRBD1 (5 bases). V dropped 4 bases and J dropped 3 bases, with 12 bases sitting between them. The CDR3 runs 14 residues. Germline V gene sequence: CDR1 LNHNV, CDR2 YYDKDF (reference sequence). Here the CDR3 reads CATSIGPGDTEAFF. The CDR3 DNA sequence: TGTGCCACCAGCATAGGGCCGGGGGACACTGAAGCTTTCTTT.

The gene calls are TRBV12-3 or TRBV12-4 and TRBJ1-4; 9 bases fit TRBD1. The CDR3 loop spans 11 amino acids. V lost 4 bases, J lost 14 bases, and 2 bases stayed unmatched. CDR3 sequence (DNA): TGTGCCAGCAGTTGGGGACAGGGCCTGTTTTTT. Protein: CASSWGQGLFF.

The chain links TRBV6-2 or TRBV6-3 to TRBJ2-3; 14 nucleotides match TRBD2. V dropped 6 bases and J dropped 6; count of bases not matched to a gene: 8. Germline CDR1 reads MNHEY; CDR2 reads SVGEGT. CDR3 length: 16 residues. The CDR3 sequence is CASRGTSGGLVDTQYF. CDR3 DNA: TGTGCCAGCAGGGGGACTAGCGGGGGACTGGTCGATACGCAGTATTTT.

This rearrangement joins TRBV6-5 to TRBJ1-2; TRBD1 matches at 9 bases. J gave up 3 bases and V 5 bases, and 4 bases lay outside the gene matches. The germline V gene encodes CDR1 MNHEY and CDR2 SVGAGI. The CDR3 totals 14 residues. The CDR3 loop reads CASSEGQGHYGYTF. As DNA, the CDR3 is TGTGCCAGCAGTGAGGGACAGGGACACTATGGCTACACCTTC.

The CDR3 DNA reads TGTGCCAGCAGTCCAACCCTAGCTGAGCCCCAGTACTTC. Its translation is CASSPTLAEPQYF. The chain carries TRBV12-3 or TRBV12-4 and TRBJ2-5; D perhaps matches TRBD2 (5 bases). Between the trimmed V and J ends, which lost 5 bases and 9 bases, there was a span of 16 bases. The CDR3 consists of 13 residues.

The rearrangement links TRBV9 to TRBJ2-1; 8 bases are a match to TRBD1. The CDR3 spans 15 residues. Germline V gene sequence: CDR1 SGDLS, CDR2 YYNGEE. Trimming at V came to 4 bases and at J to 12 bases, leaving 15 bases not matched to a gene. The CDR3 nucleotides read TGTGCCAGCAGCTGGGGGACAGGACGCAATGAGTGGCAGTTCTTC. This gives the protein CASSWGTGRNEWQFF.

The chain links TRBV7-9 to TRBJ2-7; no firm D call. The CDR3 contains 11 residues. Germline CDR1 SEHNR, CDR2 FQNEAQ (reference sequence). Trimming removed 1 base at V and 5 bases at J, with 3 bases between. For the CDR3, the DNA is TGTGCCAGCAGCTTAGTGGACGAGCAGTACTTC. Protein product: CASSLVDEQYF.

V gene TRBV14 combines with J gene TRBJ1-2, with TRBD1 identical over 9 bases. CDR3 length: 14 residues. Germline V gene lookup returns CDR1 SGHDN and CDR2 FVKESK. V was clipped by 5 bases and J by 4 bases; unmatched bases: 5. CDR3 nucleotide sequence: TGTGCCAGCAGCGGACGGACAGGGGCCTATGGCTACACCTTC. Protein: CASSGRTGAYGYTF.

The table lists this clonotype with a count of one. V and J are TRBV2 and TRBJ2-4, with D hard to call. The length of the CDR3 is 12 residues. CDR1 and CDR2 from the germline V gene are SNHLY and FYNNEI. Trimming cost V 6 bases and J 4 bases, with 7 bases left between them. The CDR3 is CASRDLKNIQYF. The CDR3, as DNA: TGTGCCAGCAGGGACCTGAAAAACATTCAGTACTTC.